A selection of T cell receptor beta chains follows, all from one sample in a study of response to subunit inactivated influenza vaccine. Each CDR3 protein is one row after TCRdb ran MiXCR on the RT-PCR reads. The data show over 800,000 distinct CDR3 sequences, around 20% seen once. The sample was PBMCs from blood, taken around 5 days after vaccination. Receptor source: a man aged 50 or older who received an inactivated influenza vaccine. The CDR3 runs from the conserved cysteine through the conserved F or W. The order of the fields is V gene, D gene, clone size, J gene, CDR3 protein, CDR3 DNA. A D gene is named only where the DNA matches it firmly. Clone sizes are given selectively: once, few, many, or a class where the clone is expanded.

>TRBV4-3|TRBD1|-|TRBJ2-1
CASSQELPDRGGEGVEQFF
TGCGCCAGCAGCCAAGAACTGCCGGACAGGGGAGGCGAGGGGGTTGAGCAGTTCTTC
>TRBV3-1|-|-|TRBJ2-2
CASSYTGPGELFF
TGTGCCAGCAGCTATACAGGGCCCGGGGAGCTGTTTTTT
>TRBV12-3/TRBV12-4|TRBD1|-|TRBJ1-5
CASSFPSGTGGFNQPQHF
TGTGCCAGCAGTTTCCCATCCGGGACAGGGGGCTTCAATCAGCCCCAGCATTTT
>TRBV20-1|TRBD2|few|TRBJ2-1
CSANPGGRGGIDEQFF
TGCAGTGCAAACCCGGGGGGCCGGGGGGGGATTGATGAGCAGTTCTTC
>TRBV5-1|-|many|TRBJ1-6
CASSFGGGNSPLHF
TGTGCCAGCAGTTTCGGTGGCGGAAATTCACCCCTCCACTTT
>TRBV28|-|few|TRBJ2-3
CASSLWTSEADTQYF
TGTGCCAGCAGTTTATGGACTAGTGAGGCAGATACGCAGTATTTT
>TRBV20-1|-|-|TRBJ2-7
CSAAPYEQYF
TGCAGTGCTGCCCCCTACGAGCAGTACTTC
>TRBV7-2|TRBD1|few|TRBJ2-2
CASSFTTGATGELFF
TGTGCCAGCAGCTTTACTACAGGGGCCACCGGGGAGCTGTTTTTT
>TRBV9|TRBD2|many|TRBJ2-1
CASSAGLLAGGIMNEQFF
TGTGCCAGCAGCGCAGGGTTGCTAGCGGGGGGGATAATGAATGAGCAGTTCTTC
>TRBV18|TRBD2|-|TRBJ2-7
CASSPPSSGGPDEQYF
TGTGCCAGCTCACCACCCTCTTCGGGAGGGCCGGACGAGCAGTACTTC
>TRBV20-1|TRBD2|-|TRBJ2-1
CSAEGTTSGRMDEQFF
TGCAGTGCCGAGGGGACTACTAGCGGGAGGATGGATGAGCAGTTCTTC
>TRBV7-2|-|-|TRBJ2-3
CASSLSARNTQYF
TGTGCCAGCAGCTTATCTGCCCGGAATACGCAGTATTTT
>TRBV20-1|-|-|TRBJ2-3
CSARRGTVTDTQYF
TGCAGTGCTAGGAGGGGCACTGTCACAGATACGCAGTATTTT